This TCR beta chain appears in the sequencing data of a study of response to subunit inactivated influenza vaccine. TCRdb reprocessed the RT-PCR reads with MiXCR, giving one entry per CDR3 protein. The data contain more than 550,000 distinct CDR3 sequences, approximately 11% of them singletons. In this sample, this clonotype turned up a few times. Separately, the same data were catalogued under a study of T cells expressing NK-cell markers. This second study says: Researchers built TCR beta cDNA using 5'RACE template switching with UMIs. All TCR beta repertoires analysed originated from sorted CD3+CD56+NKG2C+, CD3+CD56+NKG2C- and CD3+CD56-NKG2C+ T cells.

Specimen: PBMCs from blood, collected on the day of vaccination. The clonotype comes from a man aged 50 to 59 who received an inactivated influenza vaccine.

In DNA, the CDR3 is TGTGCCAGCAGCCAAGATGGGGGGGCCCGATATAATTCACCCCTCCACTTT. Protein: CASSQDGGARYNSPLHF. The chain links TRBV4-2 to TRBJ1-6; a weak D match, TRBD1 (6 bases). The CDR3 covers 17 residues. Trimming stripped 0 bases from V and 4 bases from J, with 13 bases between. Germline V gene sequence: CDR1 LGHNA, CDR2 YNFKEQ.